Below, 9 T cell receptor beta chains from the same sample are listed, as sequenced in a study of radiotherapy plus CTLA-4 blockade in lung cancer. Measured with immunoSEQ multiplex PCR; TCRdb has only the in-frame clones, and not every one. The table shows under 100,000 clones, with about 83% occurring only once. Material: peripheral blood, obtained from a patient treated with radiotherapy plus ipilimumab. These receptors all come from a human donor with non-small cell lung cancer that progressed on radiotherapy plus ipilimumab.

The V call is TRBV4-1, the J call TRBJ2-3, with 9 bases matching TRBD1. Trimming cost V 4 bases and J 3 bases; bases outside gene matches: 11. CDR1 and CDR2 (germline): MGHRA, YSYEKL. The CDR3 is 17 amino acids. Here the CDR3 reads CASSRPYRDRDTDTQYF. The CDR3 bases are TGCGCCAGCAGCCGCCCTTACCGGGACAGGGATACAGATACGCAGTATTTT.

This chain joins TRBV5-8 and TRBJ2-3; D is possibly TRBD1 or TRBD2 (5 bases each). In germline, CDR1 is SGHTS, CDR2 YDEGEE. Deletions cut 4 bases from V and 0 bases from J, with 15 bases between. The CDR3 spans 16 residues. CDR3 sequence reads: CASSPPAGSSTDTQYF. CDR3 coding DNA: TGTGCCAGCAGCCCCCCGGCAGGGAGTAGCACAGATACGCAGTATTTT.

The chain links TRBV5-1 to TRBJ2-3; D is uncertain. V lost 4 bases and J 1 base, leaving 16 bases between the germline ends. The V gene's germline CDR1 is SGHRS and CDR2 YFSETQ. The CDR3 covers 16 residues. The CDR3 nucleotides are TGCGCCAGCAGCACAAACCCGGTATACGGCACAGATACGCAGTATTTT. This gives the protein CASSTNPVYGTDTQYF.

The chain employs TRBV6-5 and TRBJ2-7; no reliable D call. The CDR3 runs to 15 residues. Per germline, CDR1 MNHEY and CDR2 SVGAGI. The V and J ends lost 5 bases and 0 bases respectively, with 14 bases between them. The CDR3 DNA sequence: TGTGCCAGCAGTCCCCTTTACTGGAACTCCTACGAGCAGTACTTC. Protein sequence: CASSPLYWNSYEQYF.

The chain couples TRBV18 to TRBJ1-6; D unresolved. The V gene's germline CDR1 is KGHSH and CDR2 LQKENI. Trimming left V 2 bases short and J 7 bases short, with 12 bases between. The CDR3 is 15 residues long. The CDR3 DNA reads TGTGCCAGCTCACCAATGTTAATAGACAATTCACCCCTCCACTTT. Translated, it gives CASSPMLIDNSPLHF.

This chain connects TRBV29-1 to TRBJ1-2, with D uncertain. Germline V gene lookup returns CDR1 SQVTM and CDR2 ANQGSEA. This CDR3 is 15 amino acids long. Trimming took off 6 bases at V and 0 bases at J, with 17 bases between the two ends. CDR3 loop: CSVEGPGGANYGYTF. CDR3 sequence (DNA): TGCAGCGTGGAGGGCCCGGGCGGGGCTAACTATGGCTACACCTTC.

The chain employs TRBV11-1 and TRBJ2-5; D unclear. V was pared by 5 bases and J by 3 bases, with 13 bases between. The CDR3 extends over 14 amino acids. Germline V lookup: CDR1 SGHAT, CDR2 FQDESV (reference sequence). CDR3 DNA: TGTGCCAGCAGCCCTCGTTGGGAAAAAGAGACCCAGTACTTC. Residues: CASSPRWEKETQYF.

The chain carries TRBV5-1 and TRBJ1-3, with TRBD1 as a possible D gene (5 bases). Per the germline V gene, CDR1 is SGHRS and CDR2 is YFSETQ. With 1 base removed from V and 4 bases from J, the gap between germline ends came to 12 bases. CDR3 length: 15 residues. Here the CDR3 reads CASSLLGVGGNTIYF. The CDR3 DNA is TGCGCCAGCAGCTTGTTAGGGGTAGGAGGAAACACCATATATTTT.

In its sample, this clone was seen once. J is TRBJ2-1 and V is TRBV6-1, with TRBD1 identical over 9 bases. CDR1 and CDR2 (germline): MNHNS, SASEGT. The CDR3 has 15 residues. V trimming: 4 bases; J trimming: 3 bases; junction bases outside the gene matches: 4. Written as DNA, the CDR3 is TGTGCCAGCAGTGCCTGGACAGGGGTCTACAATGAGCAGTTCTTC. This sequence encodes CASSAWTGVYNEQFF.